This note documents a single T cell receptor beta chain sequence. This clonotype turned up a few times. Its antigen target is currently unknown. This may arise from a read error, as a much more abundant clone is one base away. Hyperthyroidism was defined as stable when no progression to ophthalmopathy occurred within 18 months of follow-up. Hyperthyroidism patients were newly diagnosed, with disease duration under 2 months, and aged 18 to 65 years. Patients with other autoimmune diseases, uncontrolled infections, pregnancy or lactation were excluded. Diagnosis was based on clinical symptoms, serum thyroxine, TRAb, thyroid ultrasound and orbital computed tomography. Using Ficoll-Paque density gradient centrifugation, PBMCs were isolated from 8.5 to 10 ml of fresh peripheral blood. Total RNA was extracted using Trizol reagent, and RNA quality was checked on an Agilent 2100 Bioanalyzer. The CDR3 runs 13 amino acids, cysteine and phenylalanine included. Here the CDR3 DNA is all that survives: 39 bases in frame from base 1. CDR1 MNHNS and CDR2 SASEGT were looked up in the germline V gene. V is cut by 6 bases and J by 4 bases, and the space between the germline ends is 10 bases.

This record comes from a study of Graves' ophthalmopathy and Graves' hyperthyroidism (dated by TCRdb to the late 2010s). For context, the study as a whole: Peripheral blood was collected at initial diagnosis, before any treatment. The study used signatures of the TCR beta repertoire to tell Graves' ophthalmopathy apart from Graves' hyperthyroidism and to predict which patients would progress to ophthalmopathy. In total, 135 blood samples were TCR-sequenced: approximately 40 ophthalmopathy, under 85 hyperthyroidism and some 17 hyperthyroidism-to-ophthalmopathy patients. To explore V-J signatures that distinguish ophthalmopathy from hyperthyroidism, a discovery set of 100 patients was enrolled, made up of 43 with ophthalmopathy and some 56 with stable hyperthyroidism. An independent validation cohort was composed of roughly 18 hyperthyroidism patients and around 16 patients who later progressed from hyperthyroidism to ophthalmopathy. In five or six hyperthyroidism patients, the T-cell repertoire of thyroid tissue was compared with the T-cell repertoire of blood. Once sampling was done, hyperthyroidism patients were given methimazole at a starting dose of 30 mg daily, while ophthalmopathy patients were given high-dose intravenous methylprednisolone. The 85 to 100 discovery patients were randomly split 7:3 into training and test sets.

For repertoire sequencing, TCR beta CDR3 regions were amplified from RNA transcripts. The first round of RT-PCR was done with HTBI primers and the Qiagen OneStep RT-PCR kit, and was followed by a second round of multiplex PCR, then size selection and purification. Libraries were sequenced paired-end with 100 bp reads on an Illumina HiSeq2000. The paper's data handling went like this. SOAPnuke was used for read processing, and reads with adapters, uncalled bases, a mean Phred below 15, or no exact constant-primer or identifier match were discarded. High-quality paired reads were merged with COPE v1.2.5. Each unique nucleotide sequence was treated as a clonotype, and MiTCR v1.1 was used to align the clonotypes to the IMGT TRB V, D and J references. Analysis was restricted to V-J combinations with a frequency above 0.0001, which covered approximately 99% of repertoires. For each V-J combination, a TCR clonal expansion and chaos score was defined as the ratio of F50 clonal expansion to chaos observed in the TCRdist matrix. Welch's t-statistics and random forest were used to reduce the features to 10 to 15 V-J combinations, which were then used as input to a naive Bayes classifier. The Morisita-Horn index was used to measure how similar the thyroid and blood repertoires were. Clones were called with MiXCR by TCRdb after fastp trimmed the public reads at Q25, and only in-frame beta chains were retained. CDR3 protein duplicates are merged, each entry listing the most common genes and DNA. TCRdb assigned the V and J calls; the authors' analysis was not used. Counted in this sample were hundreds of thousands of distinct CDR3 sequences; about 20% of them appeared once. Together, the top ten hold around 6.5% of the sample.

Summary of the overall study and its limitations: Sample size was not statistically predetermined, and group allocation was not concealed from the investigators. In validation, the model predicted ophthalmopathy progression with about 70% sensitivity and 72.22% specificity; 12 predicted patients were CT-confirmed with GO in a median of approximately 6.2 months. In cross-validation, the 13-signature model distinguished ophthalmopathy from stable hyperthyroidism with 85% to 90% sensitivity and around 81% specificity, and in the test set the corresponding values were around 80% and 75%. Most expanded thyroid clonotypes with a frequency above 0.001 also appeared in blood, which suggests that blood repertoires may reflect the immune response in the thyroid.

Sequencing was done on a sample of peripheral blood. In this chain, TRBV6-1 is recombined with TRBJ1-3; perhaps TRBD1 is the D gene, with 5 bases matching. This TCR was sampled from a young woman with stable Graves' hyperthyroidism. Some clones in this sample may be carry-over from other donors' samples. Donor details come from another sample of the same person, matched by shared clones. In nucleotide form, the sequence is TGTGCCAGCAGACCATGGACAGGAAACACCATATATTTT. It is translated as CASRPWTGNTIYF.